The 17 T cell receptor beta chains below all came from one sample that was sequenced in a study of T cell repertoires in cytomegalovirus infection. TCRdb fed the reads into MiXCR, producing one record per CDR3 protein. The table shows 200,000 to 300,000 distinct CDR3 sequences, with 10% to 15% occurring only once. Sequenced input: PBMCs. The origin of the receptors is a human donor in good health (CMV status not recorded). Some clones in this sample may be carry-over from other donors' samples.

Concerning this clonotype itself: This may be a read error, as it is one base from a much larger clone. This CDR3 reads CSAQGSDTVAFF. The CDR3 DNA is TGCAGTGCCCAGGGGTCAGACACTGTAGCTTTCTTT. The chain couples TRBV20-1 to TRBJ1-1; D may be TRBD1 (6 bases). The CDR3 length is 12 residues. CDR1 DFQATT and CDR2 SNEGSKA come from the germline V gene (reference sequence).

CDR3 region: CASSLGRQGASTDTQYF. In nucleotides, the CDR3 is TGCGCCAGCAGCTTGGGACGACAGGGGGCCAGCACAGATACGCAGTATTTT. V usage is TRBV5-1 and J usage is TRBJ2-3, with 10 bases fitting TRBD1. CDR3 length: 17 amino acids. Germline-derived CDR1 and CDR2 are SGHRS and YFSETQ. Trimming cost V 0 bases and J 0 bases; bases outside gene matches: 4.

This clonotype has just a few counts. The rearrangement joins TRBV14 to TRBJ1-2, with D maybe TRBD1 (5 bases). CDR3 length equals 14 residues. Trimming stripped 1 base from V and 5 bases from J, with 11 bases between. The germline CDR1 and CDR2 sequences are SGHDN and FVKESK. The CDR3 coding sequence is TGTGCCAGCAGCCAAGCGGGACGGACTTATGGCTACACCTTC. Its protein is CASSQAGRTYGYTF.

This clonotype was seen many times. The gene calls are TRBV19 and TRBJ2-3; the match to TRBD2 covers 7 bases. This CDR3 spans 14 amino acids. Germline loops: CDR1 LNHDA, CDR2 SQIVND (reference sequence). After removal of 5 bases from V and 5 bases from J, the junction contained 7 bases not matched to a gene. The CDR3 region is CASSPAGVLDTQYF. In DNA form, the CDR3 reads TGTGCCAGTAGTCCGGCGGGAGTGCTAGATACGCAGTATTTT.

There are many counts of this clonotype. V gene TRBV7-8 combines with J gene TRBJ2-7; the D gene could be TRBD1 or TRBD2 (5 bases each). CDR1 and CDR2 (germline): SGHVS, FQNEAQ. V lost 4 bases to trimming and J lost 4 bases, with 14 bases between them. CDR3 size: 14 residues. DNA for the CDR3: TGTGCCAGCAGCTCTACCCGGGACGGGTACGAGCAGTACTTC. This translates into CASSSTRDGYEQYF.

This clonotype was counted only a few times. The genes are TRBV5-6 and TRBJ2-7; possibly TRBD2 for D (6 bases). Trimming removed 4 bases from V and 0 bases from J, with 14 bases in between. CDR1 is SGHDT and CDR2 is YYEEEE in the germline V gene. The CDR3 has 15 amino acids. The DNA for the CDR3 is TGTGCCAGCAGCAGGTGGGGACTCGGCTCCTACGAGCAGTACTTC. It codes for CASSRWGLGSYEQYF.

This clonotype has at least ten counts. The CDR3 reads CASRVQGSPGELFF. The CDR3 nucleotides read TGTGCCAGCAGGGTACAGGGAAGTCCCGGGGAGCTGTTTTTT. This chain links TRBV6-1 with TRBJ2-2; a possible D gene is TRBD1 (6 bases). V dropped 6 bases and J dropped 6 bases, with 14 bases sitting between them. The CDR3 runs 14 residues. Per germline, CDR1 MNHNS and CDR2 SASEGT.

Ten or more counts support this clonotype. The chain joins TRBV18 to TRBJ2-6; TRBD1 matches at 7 bases. This CDR3 has 16 residues. V lost 6 bases to trimming and J lost 4 bases; unmatched junction nucleotides: 9. Germline CDR1 is KGHSH and CDR2 is LQKENI. CDR3 residues: CASSTGQTAGANVLTF. The CDR3 DNA reads as TGTGCCAGCTCTACGGGACAGACAGCGGGGGCCAACGTCCTGACTTTC.

The V call is TRBV29-1, the J call TRBJ2-3, with D possibly being TRBD1 or TRBD2 (5 bases each). CDR3 length: 13 residues. Per germline, CDR1 SQVTM and CDR2 ANQGSEA. Trimming pared 6 bases from V and 8 bases from J, leaving 18 bases between. In nucleotides, the CDR3 is TGCAGCGTAGCCGGGACCGCCCGTGGTACGCAGTATTTT. Its protein is CSVAGTARGTQYF.

This clonotype was recorded many times. The chain combines TRBV7-2 with TRBJ2-7; 7 nucleotides match TRBD1. The CDR3 spans 14 residues. The ends lost 4 bases at V and 1 base at J; junction bases unmatched: 4. Looked up from germline, CDR1 is SGHTA and CDR2 is FQGNSA. DNA of the CDR3: TGTGCCAGCAGCTCCCACAGGGGTTCCTACGAGCAGTACTTC. Translating gives CASSSHRGSYEQYF.

At least ten counts were recorded for this clonotype. The J gene is TRBJ2-5, the V gene TRBV7-3, with a tentative D call TRBD1 (5 bases). CDR3 length equals 15 residues. The V end was cut by 1 base, the J end by 2 bases, with 11 bases between. Germline assignment: CDR1 SGHTA and CDR2 FQGTGA. CDR3 DNA: TGTGCCAGCAGCTTAATTCCGACAGTGCAAGAGACCCAGTACTTC. Protein sequence: CASSLIPTVQETQYF.

This clonotype was observed many times. V and J are TRBV7-3 and TRBJ2-3; 7 nucleotides align to TRBD2. The CDR3 has 16 residues. CDR1 is SGHTA and CDR2 is FQGTGA in the germline V gene. Germline trimming cut 5 bases from V and 1 base from J; bases unmatched to any gene: 9. CDR3 amino acids: CASSPVGAGGTDTQYF. In DNA form, the CDR3 reads TGTGCCAGCAGCCCAGTCGGCGCGGGGGGCACAGATACGCAGTATTTT.

This clonotype was observed at least ten times. The rearrangement joins TRBV6-2 or TRBV6-3 to TRBJ1-4; a weak D match, TRBD1 (5 bases). The CDR3 consists of 14 residues. Trimming took 8 bases from V and 0 from J, leaving 10 bases between them. Germline values: CDR1 MNHEY, CDR2 SVGEGT. CDR3 nucleotides: TGTGCCAGCGCAGAGACAGCAACTAATGAAAAACTGTTTTTT. It codes for CASAETATNEKLFF.

This clonotype came up many times. V gene TRBV29-1 combines with J gene TRBJ1-1; maybe TRBD1 (5 bases). With 1 base removed from V and 0 bases from J, the gap between germline ends came to 9 bases. The V gene's germline CDR1 is SQVTM and CDR2 ANQGSEA. The CDR3 contains 14 residues. The CDR3 reads CSVEVRQLNTEAFF. DNA of the CDR3: TGCAGCGTTGAAGTTCGACAGCTGAACACTGAAGCTTTCTTT.

At least ten counts were recorded for this clonotype. The V and J genes are TRBV6-1 and TRBJ1-5, with D perhaps matching TRBD1 (5 bases). Per germline, CDR1 MNHNS and CDR2 SASEGT. V lost 5 bases, J lost 7 bases, and 15 bases lay in between. The CDR3 runs to 14 residues. CDR3 sequence: CASSRTTRGQPQHF. For the CDR3, the DNA is TGTGCCAGCAGTAGAACTACTAGGGGACAGCCCCAGCATTTT.

The rearrangement links TRBV12-3 or TRBV12-4 to TRBJ2-1, with TRBD1 matching over 10 bases. This CDR3 spans 16 amino acids. V was pared by 6 bases and J by 9 bases, with 14 bases of the junction left unmatched. The CDR3 spells CASSSTRLTGGREQFF. The CDR3 nucleotides read TGTGCCAGCAGCTCCACGCGGCTGACAGGGGGCCGTGAGCAGTTCTTC.

This clonotype turned up a few times. The chain couples TRBV20-1 to TRBJ2-1, with a possible D match to TRBD2 (5 bases). The V gene's germline CDR1 is DFQATT and CDR2 SNEGSKA (reference sequence). The ends were cut back, 7 bases at V and 0 bases at J, with 16 bases in the middle. The CDR3 is made up of 15 amino acids. CDR3 protein: CSGLRGLDSYNEQFF. The CDR3 nucleotides read TGCAGTGGACTTCGGGGTTTAGACTCCTACAATGAGCAGTTCTTC.